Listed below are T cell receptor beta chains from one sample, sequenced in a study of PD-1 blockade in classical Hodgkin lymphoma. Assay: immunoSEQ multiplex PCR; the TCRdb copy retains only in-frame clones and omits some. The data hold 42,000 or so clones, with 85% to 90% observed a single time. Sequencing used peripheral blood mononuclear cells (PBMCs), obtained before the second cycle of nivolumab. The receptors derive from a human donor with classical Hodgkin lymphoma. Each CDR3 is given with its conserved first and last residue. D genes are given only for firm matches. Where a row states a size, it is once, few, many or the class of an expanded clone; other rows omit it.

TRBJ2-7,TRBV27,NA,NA,CASSLYRFHYEQYF,TGTGCCAGCAGTTTATACCGATTTCATTACGAGCAGTACTTC
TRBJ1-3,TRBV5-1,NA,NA,CASSLGQASGNTIYF,TGCGCCAGCAGCTTGGGTCAGGCCTCTGGAAACACCATATATTTT
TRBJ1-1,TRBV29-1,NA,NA,CSVVGNTEAFF,TGCAGCGTTGTTGGGAACACTGAAGCTTTCTTT
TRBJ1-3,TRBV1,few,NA,CTSSQTGEAGNTIYF,TGCACCAGCAGCCAGACAGGGGAGGCGGGAAACACCATATATTTT
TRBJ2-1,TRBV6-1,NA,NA,CASSGVSVRASNEQFF,TGTGCCAGCAGTGGGGTAAGCGTACGGGCTAGCAATGAGCAGTTCTTC
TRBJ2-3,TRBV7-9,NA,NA,CASSLRDLPDTQYF,TGTGCCAGCAGCCTCCGGGACCTACCGGATACGCAGTATTTT
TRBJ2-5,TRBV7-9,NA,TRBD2,CASSRTSHETQYF,TGTGCCAGCAGCCGGACTAGTCACGAGACCCAGTACTTC
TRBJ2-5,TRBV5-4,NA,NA,CASSLEGPQETQYF,TGTGCCAGCAGCTTGGAGGGTCCGCAAGAGACCCAGTACTTC
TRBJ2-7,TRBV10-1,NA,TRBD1,CASSEGDRILSYEQYF,TGCGCCAGCAGTGAGGGGGACAGGATCCTATCCTACGAGCAGTACTTC
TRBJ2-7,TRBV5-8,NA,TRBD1,CASHRTGRNEQYF,TGTGCCAGCCACCGGACAGGGAGGAACGAGCAGTACTTC
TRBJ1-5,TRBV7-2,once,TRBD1,CASSPDREWGQPQHF,TGTGCCAGCAGCCCAGACAGGGAATGGGGTCAGCCCCAGCATTTT
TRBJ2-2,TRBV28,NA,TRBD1,CASSSGTGGTGELFF,TGTGCCAGCAGCAGCGGGACAGGGGGTACCGGGGAGCTGTTTTTT
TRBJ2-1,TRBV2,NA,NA,CASTVRNEQFF,TGTGCCAGCACAGTGAGGAATGAGCAGTTCTTC
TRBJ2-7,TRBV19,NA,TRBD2,CASSISGLAGNEQYF,TGTGCCAGTAGTATAAGTGGACTAGCGGGAAACGAGCAGTACTTC
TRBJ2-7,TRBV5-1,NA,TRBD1,CASSPTGAAYEQYF,TGCGCCAGCAGCCCGACAGGGGCGGCGTACGAGCAGTACTTC
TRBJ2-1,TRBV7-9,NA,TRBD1,CASSLAQGAGEQFF,TGTGCCAGCAGCTTAGCGCAGGGGGCTGGTGAGCAGTTCTTC
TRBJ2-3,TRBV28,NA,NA,CASSLGGGHQDTQYF,TGTGCCAGCAGTTTGGGTGGAGGGCATCAAGATACGCAGTATTTT
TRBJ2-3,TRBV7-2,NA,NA,CASSLEGGGSTDTQYF,TGTGCCAGCAGCTTAGAGGGGGGCGGAAGCACAGATACGCAGTATTTT
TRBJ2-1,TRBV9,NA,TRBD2,CASSVAGRSSEQFF,TGTGCCAGCAGCGTGGCCGGGAGGTCTTCTGAGCAGTTCTTC
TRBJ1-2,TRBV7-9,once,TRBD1,CASSAMSRQGGHYGYTF,TGTGCCAGCAGCGCGATGTCCCGACAGGGAGGGCACTATGGCTACACCTTC
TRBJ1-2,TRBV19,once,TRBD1,CASSMRTGQNYGYTF,TGTGCCAGTAGTATGAGGACAGGCCAAAACTATGGCTACACCTTC
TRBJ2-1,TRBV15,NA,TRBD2,CATSAASGDEQFF,TGTGCCACCAGCGCCGCTAGCGGGGATGAGCAGTTCTTC
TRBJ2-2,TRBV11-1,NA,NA,CASSRPLRTDRNTGELFF,TGTGCCAGCAGCCGACCCCTGCGGACAGACCGAAACACCGGGGAGCTGTTTTTT
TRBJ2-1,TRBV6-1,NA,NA,CASSGGGGLAQFF,TGTGCCAGCAGCGGGGGAGGGGGGCTCGCGCAGTTCTTC
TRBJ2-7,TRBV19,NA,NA,CASSISGGEQYF,TGTGCCAGTAGTATTTCGGGCGGAGAGCAGTACTTC
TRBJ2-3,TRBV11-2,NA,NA,CASSRGLRAQYF,TGTGCCAGCAGCCGGGGACTCCGAGCGCAGTATTTT
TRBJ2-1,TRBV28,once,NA,CASSLSGDSYNEQFF,TGTGCCAGCAGTTTAAGCGGTGACTCCTACAATGAGCAGTTCTTC
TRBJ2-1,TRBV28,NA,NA,CASSLSSPADEQFF,TGTGCCAGCAGTTTATCCTCGCCCGCCGACGAGCAGTTCTTC
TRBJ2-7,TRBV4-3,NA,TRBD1,CASSQGQGPTRQYF,TGCGCCAGCAGCCAGGGACAGGGTCCTACGAGGCAGTACTTC
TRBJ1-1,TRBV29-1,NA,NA,CSVRWRSKNTEAFF,TGCAGCGTCCGATGGAGGAGCAAGAACACTGAAGCTTTCTTT
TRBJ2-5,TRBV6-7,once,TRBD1,CASSYQGQGFCETQYF,TGTGCCAGCAGTTACCAGGGACAGGGTTTTTGTGAGACCCAGTACTTC
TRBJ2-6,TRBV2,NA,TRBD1,CASRRDRGAGANVLTF,TGTGCCAGCAGACGGGACAGAGGAGCTGGGGCCAACGTCCTGACTTTC
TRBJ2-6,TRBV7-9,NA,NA,CASSPGAGGANVLTF,TGTGCCAGCAGCCCTGGGGCAGGTGGGGCCAACGTCCTGACTTTC
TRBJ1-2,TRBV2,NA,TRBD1,CASSLKQGAASGYTF,TGTGCCAGCAGTTTAAAGCAGGGGGCTGCGAGTGGCTACACCTTC
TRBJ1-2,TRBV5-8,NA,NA,CASSPRQGWNYGYTF,TGTGCCAGCAGCCCCCGGCAGGGCTGGAACTATGGCTACACCTTC
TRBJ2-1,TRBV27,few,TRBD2,CASSLRRGVSYNEQFF,TGTGCCAGCAGTTTAAGGCGGGGGGTCTCCTACAATGAGCAGTTCTTC
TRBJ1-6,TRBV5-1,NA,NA,CASSLGPGTDSPLHF,TGCGCCAGCAGCTTGGGGCCGGGCACTGATTCACCCCTCCACTTT
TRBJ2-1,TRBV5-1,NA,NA,CASSVTANNEQFF,TGCGCCAGCAGCGTTACAGCAAACAATGAGCAGTTCTTC
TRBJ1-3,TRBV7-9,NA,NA,CASSLAHSGNTIYF,TGTGCCAGCAGCTTAGCCCACTCTGGAAACACCATATATTTT
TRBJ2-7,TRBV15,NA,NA,CATSLKRDKTSYEQYF,TGTGCCACCAGCCTCAAGAGGGACAAAACCTCCTACGAGCAGTACTTC
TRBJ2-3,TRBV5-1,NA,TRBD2,CASSLEPSGGSDTQYF,TGCGCCAGCAGCTTGGAACCTAGCGGGGGTTCGGATACGCAGTATTTT
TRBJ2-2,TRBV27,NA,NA,CASLRGGGGGELFF,TGTGCCAGCCTACGAGGAGGGGGAGGCGGGGAGCTGTTTTTT
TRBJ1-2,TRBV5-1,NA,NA,CASSDRVYGYTF,TGCGCCAGCAGCGACCGAGTTTATGGCTACACCTTC
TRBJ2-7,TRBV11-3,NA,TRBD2,CASSLIGSGLADSYEQYF,TGTGCCAGCAGCTTAATAGGGTCAGGACTAGCGGATTCCTACGAGCAGTACTTC
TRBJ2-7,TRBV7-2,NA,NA,CASSLGVTGVFSYEQYF,TGTGCCAGCAGCTTAGGTGTCACAGGTGTTTTCAGCTACGAGCAGTACTTC
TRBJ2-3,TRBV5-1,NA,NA,CASSETLDTQYF,TGCGCCAGCAGCGAGACCTTGGATACGCAGTATTTT
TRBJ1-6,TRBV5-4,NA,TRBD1,CASSSDRGNSPLHF,TGTGCCAGCAGCTCGGACAGGGGTAATTCACCCCTCCACTTT
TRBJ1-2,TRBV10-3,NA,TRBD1,CAISEEDRLYGYTF,TGTGCCATCAGTGAGGAGGACAGGCTCTATGGCTACACCTTC